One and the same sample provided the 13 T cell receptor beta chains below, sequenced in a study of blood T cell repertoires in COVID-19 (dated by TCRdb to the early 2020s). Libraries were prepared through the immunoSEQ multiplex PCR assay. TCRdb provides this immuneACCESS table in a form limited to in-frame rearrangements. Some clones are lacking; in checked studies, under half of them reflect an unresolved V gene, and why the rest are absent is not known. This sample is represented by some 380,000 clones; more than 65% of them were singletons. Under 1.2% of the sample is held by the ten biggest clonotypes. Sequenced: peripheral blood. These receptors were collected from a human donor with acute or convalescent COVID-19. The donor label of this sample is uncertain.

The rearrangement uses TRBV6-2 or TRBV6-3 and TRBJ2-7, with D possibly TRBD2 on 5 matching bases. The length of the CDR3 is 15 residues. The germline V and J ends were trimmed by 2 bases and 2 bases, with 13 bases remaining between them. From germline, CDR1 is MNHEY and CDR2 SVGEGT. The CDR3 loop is CASSYEGARTYEQYF. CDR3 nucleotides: TGTGCCAGCAGTTACGAGGGCGCCAGAACCTACGAGCAGTACTTC.

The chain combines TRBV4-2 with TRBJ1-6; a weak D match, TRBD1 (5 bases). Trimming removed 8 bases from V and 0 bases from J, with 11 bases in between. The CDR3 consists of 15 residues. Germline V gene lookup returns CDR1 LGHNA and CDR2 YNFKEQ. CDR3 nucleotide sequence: TGTGCCAGCGGGGGGGGGAGCTCCTATAATTCACCCCTCCACTTT. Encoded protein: CASGGGSSYNSPLHF.

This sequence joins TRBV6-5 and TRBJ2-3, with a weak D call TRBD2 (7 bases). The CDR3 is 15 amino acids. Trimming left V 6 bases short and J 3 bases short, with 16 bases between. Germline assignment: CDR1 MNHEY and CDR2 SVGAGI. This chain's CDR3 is CASSRAGRGTDTQYF. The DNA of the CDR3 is TGTGCCAGCAGCCGAGCGGGAAGGGGGACAGATACGCAGTATTTT.

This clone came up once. CDR3 DNA: TGTGCCAGCAGCGGCCGGGACAGGGAAGGCTACACCTTC. This translates into CASSGRDREGYTF. This chain uses TRBV13 with TRBJ1-2; 9 nucleotides align to TRBD1. CDR3 length: 13 amino acids. Losses at the gene ends were 5 bases for V and 8 bases for J; bases not matched to a gene: 6. Germline CDR1 PRHDT, CDR2 FYEKMQ (reference sequence). Supplemented by reference TRBV13 and TRBJ1-2, the full variable domain reads AAGVIQSPRHLIKEKRETATLKCYPIPRHDTVYWYQQGPGQDPQFLISFYEKMQSDKGSIPDRFSAQQFSDYHSELNMSSLELGDSALYFCASSGRDREGYTFGSGTRLTVV.

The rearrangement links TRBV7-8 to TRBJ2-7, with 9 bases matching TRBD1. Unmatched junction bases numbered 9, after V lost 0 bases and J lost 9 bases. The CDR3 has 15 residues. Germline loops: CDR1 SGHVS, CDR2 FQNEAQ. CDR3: CASSLALDRGPGQYF. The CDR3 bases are TGTGCCAGCAGCTTAGCTCTGGACAGGGGCCCGGGGCAGTACTTC.

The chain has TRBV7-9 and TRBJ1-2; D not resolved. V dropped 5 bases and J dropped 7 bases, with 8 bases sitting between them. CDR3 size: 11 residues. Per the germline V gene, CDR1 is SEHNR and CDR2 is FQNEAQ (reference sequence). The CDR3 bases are TGTGCCAGCAGCCCCTCCCCTGGCTACACCTTC. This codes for CASSPSPGYTF.

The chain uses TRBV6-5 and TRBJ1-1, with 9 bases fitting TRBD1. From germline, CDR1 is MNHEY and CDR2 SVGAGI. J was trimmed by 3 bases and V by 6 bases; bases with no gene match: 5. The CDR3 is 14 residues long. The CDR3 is CASRGTGRYTEAFF. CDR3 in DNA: TGTGCCAGCAGGGGGACAGGGAGATACACTGAAGCTTTCTTT.

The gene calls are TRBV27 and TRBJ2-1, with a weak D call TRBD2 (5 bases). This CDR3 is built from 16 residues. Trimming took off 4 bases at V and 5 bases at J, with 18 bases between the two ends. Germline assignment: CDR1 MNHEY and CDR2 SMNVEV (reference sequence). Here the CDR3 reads CASSSPLGGRNNEQFF. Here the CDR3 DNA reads TGTGCCAGCAGTTCGCCACTAGGCGGGCGAAACAATGAGCAGTTCTTC.

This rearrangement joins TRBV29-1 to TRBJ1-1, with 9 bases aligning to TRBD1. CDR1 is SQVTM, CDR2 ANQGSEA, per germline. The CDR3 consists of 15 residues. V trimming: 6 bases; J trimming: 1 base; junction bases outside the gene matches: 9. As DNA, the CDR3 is TGCAGCGTGGGGGGACAGGGCACACCGAACACTGAAGCTTTCTTT. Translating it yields CSVGGQGTPNTEAFF.

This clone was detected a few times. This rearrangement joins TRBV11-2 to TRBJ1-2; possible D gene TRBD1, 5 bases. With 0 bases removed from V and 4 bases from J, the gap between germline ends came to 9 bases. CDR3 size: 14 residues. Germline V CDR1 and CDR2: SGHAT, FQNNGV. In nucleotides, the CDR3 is TGTGCCAGCAGCTTAGACAGGGATGGCTATGGCTACACCTTC. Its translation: CASSLDRDGYGYTF.

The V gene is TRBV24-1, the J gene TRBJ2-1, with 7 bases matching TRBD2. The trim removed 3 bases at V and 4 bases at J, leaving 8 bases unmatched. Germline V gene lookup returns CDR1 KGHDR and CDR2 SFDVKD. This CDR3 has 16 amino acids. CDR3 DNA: TGTGCCACCAGTGATCCAAAGCGGGGCCAGTACAATGAGCAGTTCTTC. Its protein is CATSDPKRGQYNEQFF.

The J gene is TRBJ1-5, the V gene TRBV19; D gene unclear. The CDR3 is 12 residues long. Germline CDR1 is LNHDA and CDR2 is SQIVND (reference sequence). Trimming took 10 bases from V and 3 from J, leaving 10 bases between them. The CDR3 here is CATTRDNQPQHF. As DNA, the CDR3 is TGTGCCACTACACGGGACAATCAGCCCCAGCATTTT.

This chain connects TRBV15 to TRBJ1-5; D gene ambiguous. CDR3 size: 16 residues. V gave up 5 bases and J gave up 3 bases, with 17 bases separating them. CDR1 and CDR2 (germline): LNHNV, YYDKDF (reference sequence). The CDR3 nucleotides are TGTGCCACCAGCCGGGGAGCGGGCAGCCCCAATCAGCCCCAGCATTTT. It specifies CATSRGAGSPNQPQHF.